This T cell receptor beta chain was retrieved from a study of blood T cells in healthy people across ages (dated by TCRdb to 2014 to 2015). Regarding the research as a whole: In model experiments, template switching captured roughly one uniquely barcoded TCR beta cDNA molecule for every two T cells. Age-related changes in TCR beta repertoire diversity were measured in the study by deep sequencing normalized with unique cDNA molecular identifiers. Four age groups were formed from the donors: young (average approximately 15 years), middle-aged (approximately 39), aged (about 62) and long-lived (around 80). Donors of different ages were randomly distributed across sequencing lanes to avoid experimental bias. Two additional independent replicas of 1 million unique cDNA reads from the same blood draw were analyzed for two donors (one aged 18 to 30 and one aged 80 or older). Study-level results and caveats: Observed TCR beta diversity per million T cells fell roughly linearly with age, and a significant reduction was already apparent by age around 44. Estimates of total diversity based on one million sequenced T cells were regarded as lower bounds and as underestimates. The percentage of naive T cells measured by flow cytometry correlated strongly with observed TCR beta diversity. Since profiling was done on bulk unsorted PBMCs, naive and antigen-experienced compartments could not be conclusively compared. The long-lived group showed more naive CD4+ T cells, fewer expanded clones and increased TCR diversity than the aged group, suggesting age selection. Because donor CMV infection status was unknown, age-related changes in expanded clonotypes were potentially confounded.

The table lists this clonotype with a few counts. Its antigen has not been determined. Nothing much larger sits one base from this clone, and base qualities are not available. From the cysteine up to the phenylalanine, the CDR3 has a length of 11 residues. CDR3 DNA is the only sequence kept; it has 33 bases, read in frame from the first base. From a lookup of the germline V gene (reference sequence), CDR1 and CDR2 are DFQATT and SNEGSKA. V sheds 5 bases and J sheds 5 bases, leaving 9 bases between their ends. Preparation of the library involved 5' RACE. A second roughly 7 to 11 cycle PCR used a sample-barcoded 5' primer and a J-beta primer mix. A template-switch 5' adaptor carrying 12 random nucleotides introduced a unique molecular identifier onto each TCR beta cDNA molecule. Each sample yielded at least 2.5 million CDR3-containing paired-end reads. All of the RNA was converted into first-strand cDNA using the Mint cDNA synthesis kit, with a TRBC-specific oligonucleotide serving as the primer. Following uracil-DNA glycosylase treatment, all cDNA underwent a first 18-cycle PCR with the universal primers M1SS and BC2_uni_R. Per the source publication's procedure: Each sample was normalized by randomly selecting 1 million high-quality reads, each carrying a distinct molecular identifier. Instead of being binned into consensus sequences, reads with shared molecular identifiers were discarded. MiTCR, set to a Q25 quality threshold and the strictest error-elimination algorithm, was used for CDR3 identification, clonotype clustering and error correction. Lower-bound total TCR beta diversity was estimated with a nonparametric unseen species model using Euler transformation. In TCRdb, the public reads were trimmed at Q25 with fastp and aligned with MiXCR, with productive beta chains retained. Rows matching on CDR3 protein sequence are summarized as one entry with the most common DNA and genes. TCRdb's processing, not the authors' own work, is the source of the V and J calls. The sample table holds some 1,800,000 distinct CDR3 sequences, of which about 39% were seen once. The ten largest clones capture under 30% of the sample.

The donors were roughly 40 Caucasian individuals from Russia, aged roughly 6 to 100 years, who were systemically healthy. Around 10 milliliters of peripheral blood were collected from each donor into EDTA-treated Vacutainer tubes. PBMCs were isolated by Ficoll-Paque density-gradient centrifugation, with at least 7 million obtained per sample. Total RNA was extracted from PBMCs with Trizol reagent, with at least 5 micrograms obtained per sample. The percentages of naive CD45RAhigh/CD27high T cells were determined by flow cytometry on a PBMC aliquot from every donor. The chain links TRBV20-1 with TRBJ2-5; the D segment cannot be called with confidence. The sequencing sample was made of blood. The sequence was obtained from a human donor in good health. In nucleotides, the sequence is TGCAGTGCTCGGATTGTGGAGACCCAGTACTTC. Protein translation: CSARIVETQYF.